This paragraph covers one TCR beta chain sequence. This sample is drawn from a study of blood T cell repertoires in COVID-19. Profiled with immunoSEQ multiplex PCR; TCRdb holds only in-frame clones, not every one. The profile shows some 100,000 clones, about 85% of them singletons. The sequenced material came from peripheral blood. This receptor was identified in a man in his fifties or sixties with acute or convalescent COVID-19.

CDR3 amino acids: CASSKWQENTGELFF. In DNA form, the CDR3 reads TGTGCCAGCAGTAAGTGGCAGGAGAACACCGGGGAGCTGTTTTTT. The genes are TRBV2 and TRBJ2-2; no definite D call. The V gene lost 5 bases and the J gene lost 1 base, with 11 bases spanning the gap. The CDR3 is made up of 15 amino acids. Germline assignment: CDR1 SNHLY and CDR2 FYNNEI.